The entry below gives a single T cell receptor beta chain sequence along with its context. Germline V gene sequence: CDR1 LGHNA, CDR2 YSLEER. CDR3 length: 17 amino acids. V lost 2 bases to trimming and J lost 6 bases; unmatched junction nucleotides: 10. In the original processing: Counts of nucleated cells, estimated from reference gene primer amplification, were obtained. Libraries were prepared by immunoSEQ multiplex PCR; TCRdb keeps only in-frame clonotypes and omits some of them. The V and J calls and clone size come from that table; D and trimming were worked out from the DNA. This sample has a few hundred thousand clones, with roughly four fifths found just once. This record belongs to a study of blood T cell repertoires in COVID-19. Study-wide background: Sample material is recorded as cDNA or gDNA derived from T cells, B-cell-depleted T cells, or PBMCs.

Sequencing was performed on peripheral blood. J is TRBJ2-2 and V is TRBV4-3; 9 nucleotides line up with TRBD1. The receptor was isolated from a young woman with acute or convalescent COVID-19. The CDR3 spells CASSQPTPGQGSGELFF. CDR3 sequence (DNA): TGCGCCAGCAGCCAACCAACACCGGGACAGGGTTCCGGGGAGCTGTTTTTT.